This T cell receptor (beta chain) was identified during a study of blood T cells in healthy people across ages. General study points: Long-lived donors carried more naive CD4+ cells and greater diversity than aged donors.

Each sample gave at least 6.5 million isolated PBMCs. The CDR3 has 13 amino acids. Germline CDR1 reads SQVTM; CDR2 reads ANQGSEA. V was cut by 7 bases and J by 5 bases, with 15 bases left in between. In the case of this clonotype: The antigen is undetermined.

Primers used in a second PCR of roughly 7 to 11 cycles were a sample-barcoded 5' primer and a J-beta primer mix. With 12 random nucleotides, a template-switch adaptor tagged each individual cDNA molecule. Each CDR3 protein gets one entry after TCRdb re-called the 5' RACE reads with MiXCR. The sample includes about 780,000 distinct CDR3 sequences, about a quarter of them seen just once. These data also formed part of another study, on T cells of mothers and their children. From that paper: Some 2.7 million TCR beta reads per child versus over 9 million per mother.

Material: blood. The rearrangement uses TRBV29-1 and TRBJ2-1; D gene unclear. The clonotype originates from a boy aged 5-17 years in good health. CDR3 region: CSAPVAYNNEQFF. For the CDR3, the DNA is TGCAGCGCCCCGGTGGCCTACAACAATGAGCAGTTCTTC.